Listed here are 30 T cell receptor beta chains from one sample, sequenced in a study of blood T cell dynamics during melanoma immunotherapy. Sequenced by immunoSEQ multiplex PCR; TCRdb stores in-frame clones only, minus some. The sample includes about 10,000 clones, approximately 81% seen only once; the top ten take approximately 15%. This sample's time point: week 3, after first cycle of checkpoint inhibitor. The sample was blood, taken from a patient treated with checkpoint blockade. The receptor set was obtained from a human donor with melanoma.

This sequence joins TRBV4-3 and TRBJ2-1; 8 bases match TRBD2. CDR1 LGHNA and CDR2 YSLEER come from the germline V gene. The CDR3 sequence is 16 residues long. The V and J ends lost 1 base and 4 bases, in that order; junction bases with no gene match: 6. This CDR3 is CASSQAPTSVYNEQFF. CDR3 bases: TGCGCCAGCAGCCAAGCCCCGACTAGCGTTTACAATGAGCAGTTCTTC.

Judged by abundance, this clone is medium-sized (0.01 to 0.1%). The chain joins TRBV9 to TRBJ2-2; 8 nucleotides align to TRBD1. J gave up 8 bases and V 1 base, and 10 bases lay outside the gene matches. From germline, CDR1 is SGDLS and CDR2 YYNGEE. This CDR3 region has 16 residues. CDR3 protein: CASSVQAGGNAGELFF. CDR3 nucleotide sequence: TGTGCCAGCAGCGTACAGGCAGGGGGCAATGCGGGGGAGCTGTTTTTT.

The chain couples TRBV5-1 to TRBJ2-7, with a tentative D call TRBD1 (6 bases). V was shortened by 4 bases and J by 2 bases, with 16 bases between the two germline ends. The CDR3 totals 15 residues. Per the germline V gene, CDR1 is SGHRS and CDR2 is YFSETQ. The CDR3 loop is CASSVGSDRAYEQYF. The DNA of the CDR3 is TGCGCCAGCAGCGTCGGCTCGGACAGAGCCTACGAGCAGTACTTC.

The chain has TRBV4-1 and TRBJ2-2, with 7 nucleotides matching TRBD1. Per the germline V gene, CDR1 is MGHRA and CDR2 is YSYEKL. The CDR3 covers 17 residues. Trimming at V came to 5 bases and at J to 0 bases, leaving 9 bases not matched to a gene. DNA for the CDR3: TGCGCCAGCAGCAGGGGACAGAGCCCTGCGAACACCGGGGAGCTGTTTTTT. Encoded protein: CASSRGQSPANTGELFF.

This clone appeared once. The chain has TRBV6-1 and TRBJ2-7; no firm D call. Between the trimmed V and J ends, which lost 2 bases and 7 bases, there was a span of 12 bases. The germline CDR1 and CDR2 sequences are MNHNS and SASEGT. CDR3 length equals 13 residues. CDR3 protein: CASSESFKGEQYF. CDR3 coding DNA: TGTGCCAGCAGTGAATCGTTTAAGGGTGAGCAGTACTTC.

The V call is TRBV6-6, the J call TRBJ1-1; D not certain. This CDR3 has 14 amino acids. Trimming pared 6 bases from V and 0 bases from J, leaving 11 bases between. Germline CDR1 is MNHNY and CDR2 is SVGAGI (reference sequence). The CDR3 loop is CASSPTVMNTEAFF. CDR3 sequence (DNA): TGTGCCAGCAGCCCAACAGTTATGAACACTGAAGCTTTCTTT.

This chain links TRBV6-5 with TRBJ1-2; 9 bases are shared with TRBD1. Germline CDR1 reads MNHEY; CDR2 reads SVGAGI. This CDR3 is 13 amino acids long. V shed 5 bases and J 7 bases; nucleotides not matched to a gene: 5. The CDR3 sequence is CASSEDRGVGYTF. The DNA for the CDR3 is TGTGCCAGCAGTGAAGACAGGGGGGTTGGCTACACCTTC.

V and J are TRBV7-8 and TRBJ2-7; 12 bases align to TRBD1. This CDR3 region has 16 residues. Trimming took 3 bases from V and 4 from J; bases not matched to a gene: 7. Per the germline V gene, CDR1 is SGHVS and CDR2 is FQNEAQ. CDR3 amino acids: CASSLGTGGYIYEQYF. The CDR3 DNA sequence: TGTGCCAGCAGCTTGGGGACAGGGGGCTACATATACGAGCAGTACTTC. Drawing the rest from reference TRBV7-8 and TRBJ2-7, the complete variable domain is GAGVSQSPRYKVAKRGQDVALRCDPISGHVSLFWYQQALGQGPEFLTYFQNEAQLDKSGLPSDRFFAERPEGSVSTLKIQRTQQEDSAVYLCASSLGTGGYIYEQYFGPGTRLTVT.

This chain uses TRBV11-3 with TRBJ2-5; D is perhaps TRBD2 (6 bases). There are 16 residues in the CDR3. The V end was cut by 0 bases, the J end by 5 bases, with 16 bases between. The germline CDR1 and CDR2 sequences are SGHNT and YENEEA. As DNA, the CDR3 is TGTGCCAGCAGCTTAGATGGCGGGGATTGGGGCGAGACCCAGTACTTC. Translated: CASSLDGGDWGETQYF.

The chain has TRBV7-9 and TRBJ1-2, with a tentative D call TRBD1 (6 bases). V was cut by 2 bases and J by 4 bases, with 17 bases left in between. Germline V gene lookup returns CDR1 SEHNR and CDR2 FQNEAQ (reference sequence). The CDR3 spans 16 residues. CDR3 in amino acids: CASSLFPGENPYGYTF. As DNA, the CDR3 is TGTGCCAGCAGCTTATTCCCAGGGGAAAACCCCTATGGCTACACCTTC.

In its sample, this clone is large. The J gene is TRBJ2-5, the V gene TRBV9; 11 nucleotides align to TRBD2. V trimming: 4 bases; J trimming: 2 bases; junction bases outside the gene matches: 7. This CDR3 is 16 amino acids long. Germline CDR1 is SGDLS and CDR2 is YYNGEE. DNA for the CDR3: TGTGCCAGCAGCTCGCGGACTAGCGGGTATCAAGAGACCCAGTACTTC. This gives the protein CASSSRTSGYQETQYF.

CDR3 in amino acids: CASRADREDGQPQHF. The CDR3 coding sequence is TGTGCCAGTAGAGCGGACAGGGAAGACGGTCAGCCCCAGCATTTT. The genes are TRBV19 and TRBJ1-5; 8 bases line up with TRBD1. Unmatched junction bases numbered 10, after V lost 6 bases and J lost 6 bases. The germline V gene has CDR1 LNHDA and CDR2 SQIVND (reference sequence). The CDR3 is 15 residues long.

This clone appeared a single time. The chain combines TRBV19 with TRBJ1-1; unclear D gene. CDR1 is LNHDA, CDR2 SQIVND, per germline (reference sequence). V lost 3 bases, J lost 4 bases, and 3 bases lay in between. The CDR3 loop spans 11 amino acids. CDR3 region: CASSMGTEAFF. Here the CDR3 DNA reads TGTGCCAGTAGTATGGGCACTGAAGCTTTCTTT.

The rearrangement links TRBV15 to TRBJ2-7; a weak D match, TRBD1 (6 bases). Trimming shortened V by 8 bases and J by 7 bases, and 21 bases separated the two germline ends. Germline V gives CDR1 LNHNV, CDR2 YYDKDF (reference sequence). The CDR3 spans 14 residues. The CDR3 region is CATGPGQKLREQYF. The CDR3 DNA sequence: TGTGCCACCGGCCCGGGACAAAAACTACGAGAGCAGTACTTC.

This clone was observed a few times. The chain is built from TRBV5-1 and TRBJ1-4; D ambiguous. This CDR3 contains 16 residues. The germline V gene encodes CDR1 SGHRS and CDR2 YFSETQ. The germline V and J ends were trimmed by 2 bases and 0 bases, with 11 bases remaining between them. For the CDR3, the DNA is TGCGCCAGCAGCTTAAGGCGGACGGCAACTAATGAAAAACTGTTTTTT. This sequence encodes CASSLRRTATNEKLFF.

The chain has TRBV6-6 and TRBJ2-4; D gene unclear. Per germline, CDR1 MNHNY and CDR2 SVGAGI (reference sequence). This CDR3 is built from 14 residues. Trimming removed 2 bases from V and 6 bases from J, with 11 bases in between. The CDR3 protein is CASSYTSQTNIQYF. The DNA for the CDR3 is TGTGCCAGCAGTTACACTTCACAGACAAACATTCAGTACTTC.

As regards this clone: Germline and junction disagree at one end, which may indicate a read error. Other DNA sequences within the sample encode an identical CDR3. J is TRBJ1-5 and V is TRBV7-9, with D possibly being TRBD1 (5 bases). The CDR3 runs 15 residues. CDR1 and CDR2 from the germline V gene are SEHNR and FQNEAQ (reference sequence). The CDR3 reads CASSLGQGGKQPQHF. The CDR3 DNA sequence: TGCGCCAGCAGCTTAGGGCAGGGTGGAAAGCAGCCCCAGCATTTT. Drawing the rest from reference TRBV7-9 and TRBJ1-5, the complete variable domain is DTGVSQNPRHKITKRGQNVTFRCDPISEHNRLYWYRQTLGQGPEFLTYFQNEAQLEKSRLLSDRFSAERPKGSFSTLEIQRTEQGDSAMYLCASSLGQGGKQPQHFGDGTRLSIL.

V gene TRBV7-2 combines with J gene TRBJ2-1, with 11 positions matching TRBD1. Per the germline V gene, CDR1 is SGHTA and CDR2 is FQGNSA. The CDR3 runs to 14 residues. V trimming: 4 bases; J trimming: 10 bases; junction bases outside the gene matches: 6. CDR3 in amino acids: CASSSDRGLAEQFF. Here the CDR3 DNA reads TGTGCCAGCAGCTCGGACAGGGGGCTTGCGGAGCAGTTCTTC.

This chain connects TRBV28 to TRBJ2-7; 7 bases fit TRBD1. CDR1 and CDR2 from the germline V gene are MDHEN and SYDVKM. V lost 6 bases, J lost 2 bases, and 7 bases stayed unmatched. The CDR3 consists of 14 residues. The CDR3 sequence: CASRATTGTYEQYF. The DNA for the CDR3 is TGTGCCAGCAGAGCTACGACAGGGACCTACGAGCAGTACTTC.

The genes are TRBV7-2 and TRBJ2-1, with 11 bases lining up with TRBD2. Germline loops: CDR1 SGHTA, CDR2 FQGNSA. V lost 1 base, J lost 3 bases, and 8 bases stayed unmatched. CDR3 size: 18 residues. CDR3 in DNA: TGTGCCAGCAGCTTAGTTTTCCTAGCGGGGGGCCACTACAATGAGCAGTTCTTC. Translation gives CASSLVFLAGGHYNEQFF.

The rearrangement uses TRBV6-5 and TRBJ2-3, with 9 bases fitting TRBD2. The CDR3 has 15 residues. V lost 4 bases to trimming and J lost 4 bases; unmatched junction nucleotides: 6. Germline loops: CDR1 MNHEY, CDR2 SVGAGI. CDR3 protein: CASSSQAGGADTQYF. DNA for the CDR3: TGTGCCAGCAGTTCCCAGGCGGGAGGGGCAGATACGCAGTATTTT.

The chain links TRBV27 to TRBJ1-2; 9 bases match TRBD1. V was clipped by 5 bases and J by 5 bases; unmatched bases: 12. Germline V gives CDR1 MNHEY, CDR2 SMNVEV (reference sequence). The CDR3 contains 16 residues. This CDR3 reads CASSPWTGVGTYGYTF. The CDR3 bases are TGTGCCAGCAGTCCATGGACAGGGGTGGGGACTTATGGCTACACCTTC.

Only one count was recorded for this clone. V usage is TRBV4-3 and J usage is TRBJ2-3, with TRBD2 identical over 15 bases. V gave up 0 bases and J gave up 2 bases; unmatched junction bases: 6. Germline CDR1 and CDR2: LGHNA and YSLEER. The CDR3 is made up of 19 amino acids. The CDR3 region is CASSQDRGTSGGYTDTQYF. In DNA form, the CDR3 reads TGCGCCAGCAGCCAAGATCGGGGGACTAGCGGGGGGTACACAGATACGCAGTATTTT.

The rearrangement links TRBV28 to TRBJ1-5, with TRBD1 as a possible D gene (5 bases). CDR3 length: 16 amino acids. Trimming left V 5 bases short and J 6 bases short, with 20 bases between. Germline CDR1 reads MDHEN; CDR2 reads SYDVKM. The CDR3 nucleotides are TGTGCCAGCAGTCTGTCCGGGACCCCTGAGGGTCAGCCCCAGCATTTT. It codes for CASSLSGTPEGQPQHF.

The genes are TRBV29-1 and TRBJ1-1, with unresolved D. CDR3 size: 11 residues. Per germline, CDR1 SQVTM and CDR2 ANQGSEA. V was cut by 1 base and J by 4 bases, with 4 bases left in between. The chain's CDR3 is CSVEAGTEAFF. In DNA, the CDR3 is TGCAGCGTTGAAGCTGGCACTGAAGCTTTCTTT.

The J gene is TRBJ2-7, the V gene TRBV7-6; the D gene is possibly TRBD2 (6 bases). Deletions cut 4 bases from V and 6 bases from J, with 19 bases between. The V gene's germline CDR1 is SGHVS and CDR2 FNYEAQ. This CDR3 region has 15 residues. The CDR3 sequence is CASSYVEGIGGEQYF. The CDR3 DNA reads TGTGCCAGCAGCTACGTCGAGGGGATCGGGGGCGAGCAGTACTTC.

This chain connects TRBV12-5 to TRBJ2-7, with a tentative D call TRBD2 (6 bases). The germline gives CDR1 LGHNT, CDR2 FRNRAP. The CDR3 sequence is 12 residues long. Trimming shortened V by 8 bases and J by 5 bases, and 13 bases separated the two germline ends. DNA for the CDR3: TGTGCTAGTCGGGAGAGGGGCCACGAGCAGTACTTC. Its translation is CASRERGHEQYF.

The V gene is TRBV6-6, the J gene TRBJ1-2; maybe TRBD1 (5 bases). Germline V CDR1 and CDR2: MNHNY, SVGAGI (reference sequence). The CDR3 is made up of 13 amino acids. Trimming took 7 bases from V and 4 from J, leaving 13 bases between them. CDR3 amino acids: CASTGGLGYGYTF. DNA of the CDR3: TGTGCCAGCACGGGGGGTCTGGGCTATGGCTACACCTTC.

The chain joins TRBV7-8 to TRBJ2-5; D is ambiguous. The CDR3 totals 13 residues. CDR1 is SGHVS and CDR2 is FQNEAQ in the germline V gene. Trimming shortened V by 5 bases and J by 2 bases, and 9 bases separated the two germline ends. The CDR3 nucleotides are TGTGCCAGCAGCCTCTTCAGGCAAGAGACCCAGTACTTC. Encoded protein: CASSLFRQETQYF.

The rearrangement uses TRBV7-2 and TRBJ2-1, with no clear D. Germline V lookup: CDR1 SGHTA, CDR2 FQGNSA. Between the trimmed V and J ends, which lost 5 bases and 3 bases, there was a span of 8 bases. This CDR3 contains 13 residues. The CDR3 is CASSPTDYNEQFF. The CDR3 DNA reads as TGTGCCAGCAGCCCGACGGACTACAATGAGCAGTTCTTC.